The next 27 T cell receptor beta chains were all read from a single sample in a study of blood T cells in healthy people across ages. A second PCR of roughly 7 to 11 cycles used a sample-barcoded 5' primer and a J-beta primer mix. TCRdb called the 5' RACE reads again in MiXCR, with one record for every CDR3 protein. The table records around 820,000 distinct CDR3 sequences, about 25% of them present only once. These data were also reused for a study on T cells of mothers and their children.

Sequencing was done on a sample of blood. The receptors stem from a boy younger than 18 in good health.

The chain employs TRBV28 and TRBJ2-5; D possibly uses TRBD1 or TRBD2 (6 bases each). The J call is uncertain, as TRBJ2-7 better fits the DNA end. Germline-derived CDR1 and CDR2 are MDHEN and SYDVKM. The CDR3 loop spans 14 amino acids. The CDR3 bases are TGTGCCAGCAATGGTGTCAGGGGAGGATACGAGCAGTACTTC. Translating it yields CASNGVRGGYEQYF.

There are a few counts of this clonotype. The chain couples TRBV7-8 to TRBJ2-4, with D possibly being TRBD1 or TRBD2 (5 bases each). The CDR3 has 14 residues. Germline V gene data show CDR1 as SGHVS and CDR2 as FQNEAQ. The V gene lost 2 bases and the J gene lost 11 bases, with 16 bases spanning the gap. The CDR3 DNA reads TGTGCCAGCAGCTTATCAGGGTACAGTAGCGTTCAGTACTTC. Its protein is CASSLSGYSSVQYF.

The V call is TRBV2, the J call TRBJ1-2, with 7 bases lining up with TRBD1. The CDR3 has 14 amino acids. Germline V lookup: CDR1 SNHLY, CDR2 FYNNEI. The ends lost 5 bases at V and 4 bases at J; junction bases unmatched: 7. The CDR3 DNA reads TGTGCCAGCAGTCCAGGACAGGCCTCCTATGGCTACACCTTC. Protein sequence: CASSPGQASYGYTF. Based on the CDR3 plus reference TRBV2 and TRBJ1-2, the full variable domain is EPEVTQTPSHQVTQMGQEVILRCVPISNHLYFYWYRQILGQKVEFLVSFYNNEISEKSEIFDDQFSVERPDGSNFTLKIRSTKLEDSAMYFCASSPGQASYGYTFGSGTRLTVV.

This clonotype was counted only a few times. The J gene is TRBJ1-2, the V gene TRBV27; D gene unclear. The CDR3 has 13 amino acids. Germline lookup yields CDR1 MNHEY and CDR2 SMNVEV (reference sequence). The ends were cut back, 3 bases at V and 2 bases at J, with 7 bases in the middle. CDR3 DNA sequence: TGTGCCAGCAGTTTGACGCTGAACTATGGCTACACCTTC. As protein: CASSLTLNYGYTF.

Concerning this clonotype itself: This CDR3 is missing its conserved last phenylalanine or tryptophan, likely due to a read error. The J gene is TRBJ2-7, the V gene TRBV6-2 or TRBV6-3; the D gene is possibly TRBD1 (6 bases). Trimming left V 0 bases short and J 7 bases short, with 16 bases between. The CDR3 has 15 amino acids. CDR1 and CDR2 from the germline V gene are MNHEY and SVGEGT. CDR3 sequence (DNA): TGTGCCAGCAGTTACTCTACAGGGATGTTCTGGGAGCAGTACCTC. Encoded protein: CASSYSTGMFWEQYL.

Ten or more counts support this clonotype. The chain links TRBV12-5 to TRBJ1-2; D may be TRBD1 (5 bases). The germline CDR1 and CDR2 sequences are LGHNT and FRNRAP. The V gene lost 2 bases and the J gene lost 4 bases, with 8 bases spanning the gap. The CDR3 contains 13 residues. CDR3 bases: TGTGCTAGTGGTTTGAGGGGCAGCTATGGCTACACCTTC. It specifies CASGLRGSYGYTF.

The table lists this clonotype with a few counts. The chain recombines TRBV21-1 with TRBJ2-7; TRBD1 was called by the table and not checked on the DNA. TRBV21-1 is described as a pseudogene. There are 15 residues in the CDR3. The CDR3 region is CASRKRTGDGYEQYF. The CDR3 DNA reads TGTGCCAGCAGAAAGCGGACAGGGGATGGCTACGAGCAGTACTTC.

There are a few counts of this clonotype. The chain is built from TRBV2 and TRBJ2-3, with D possibly being TRBD2 (5 bases). The length of the CDR3 is 15 residues. Per the germline V gene, CDR1 is SNHLY and CDR2 is FYNNEI. Trimming left V 3 bases short and J 3 bases short, with 13 bases between. CDR3 in DNA: TGTGCCAGCAGTGAGTTCCGGGGTGGTACAGATACGCAGTATTTT. It translates to CASSEFRGGTDTQYF.

The rearrangement uses TRBV20-1 and TRBJ2-7, with TRBD1 as a possible D gene (6 bases). The V end lost 0 bases, the J end lost 2 bases, and 14 bases lay between the germline ends. Germline CDR1 is DFQATT and CDR2 is SNEGSKA (reference sequence). This CDR3 has 15 amino acids. CDR3 nucleotides: TGCAGTGCTAGAGATCCTTTCGACAGGCCCTACGAGCAGTACTTC. Encoded protein: CSARDPFDRPYEQYF.

This clonotype was counted a few times. The genes are TRBV6-5 and TRBJ2-3; TRBD1 might be the D (5 bases). The germline CDR1 and CDR2 sequences are MNHEY and SVGAGI. V gave up 6 bases and J gave up 5 bases, with 9 bases separating them. The CDR3 length is 12 residues. DNA for the CDR3: TGTGCCAGCAGAAACCAGGGAGATACGCAGTATTTT. Amino acid sequence: CASRNQGDTQYF.

The chain uses TRBV6-2 or TRBV6-3 and TRBJ2-5; D remains ambiguous. Germline V gene sequence: CDR1 MNHEY, CDR2 SVGEGT. The CDR3 runs 17 residues. With 2 bases removed from V and 3 bases from J, the gap between germline ends came to 19 bases. As DNA, the CDR3 is TGTGCCAGCAGTTACGAGACTTTTTTTGGGGAAAAAGAGACCCAGTACTTC. Translating gives CASSYETFFGEKETQYF.

This rearrangement joins TRBV7-9 to TRBJ2-1; TRBD2 agrees at 11 bases. The V gene end was trimmed by 6 bases and the J gene end by 6 bases; junction bases not matched to a gene: 7. The CDR3 is made up of 15 amino acids. Germline CDR1 and CDR2: SEHNR and FQNEAQ (reference sequence). CDR3 DNA sequence: TGTGCCAGCAGTCCGACTAGCGGGGTAGGCAATGAGCAGTTCTTC. The encoded protein is CASSPTSGVGNEQFF.

CDR3 DNA sequence: TGTGCCAGCATTATAAAGGGACAGGGATCGTCTGGCTACACCTTC. Translating gives CASIIKGQGSSGYTF. The V and J genes are TRBV6-1 and TRBJ1-2; 9 nucleotides agree with TRBD1. CDR3 length: 15 amino acids. V shed 7 bases and J 7 bases; nucleotides not matched to a gene: 13. The germline V gene has CDR1 MNHNS and CDR2 SASEGT.

The rearrangement links TRBV9 to TRBJ1-2, with no clear D. In germline, CDR1 is SGDLS, CDR2 YYNGEE. This CDR3 contains 14 residues. The V gene lost 4 bases and the J gene lost 6 bases, with 16 bases spanning the gap. The CDR3 reads CASSLCQRCDGYTF. The CDR3 DNA follows: TGTGCCAGCAGCTTATGCCAGCGGTGTGATGGCTACACCTTC. Looking up the rest from reference TRBV9 and TRBJ1-2 gives the full variable domain: DSGVTQTPKHLITATGQRVTLRCSPRSGDLSVYWYQQSLDQGLQFLIQYYNGEERAKGNILERFSAQQFPDLHSELNLSSLELGDSALYFCASSLCQRCDGYTFGSGTRLTVV.

This clonotype was picked up a small number of times. The chain combines TRBV15 with TRBJ2-3, with 9 bases identical to TRBD1. This CDR3 is 15 amino acids long. Trimming removed 0 bases from V and 4 bases from J; junction bases left unmatched: 2. Germline CDR1 is LNHNV and CDR2 is YYDKDF (reference sequence). CDR3 nucleotide sequence: TGTGCCACCAGCAGAGATACAGGGGGCGCAGATACGCAGTATTTT. Its protein product is CATSRDTGGADTQYF.

This clonotype has only a few counts. The chain carries TRBV10-3 and TRBJ2-5, with a weak D call TRBD2 (6 bases). The DNA end is a closer match to TRBJ2-1, so the J assignment may be wrong. The CDR3 sequence is 15 residues long. CDR1 ENHRY and CDR2 SYGVKD come from the germline V gene. This CDR3 reads CAISEDGGWDNEQFF. The DNA of the CDR3 is TGTGCCATCAGTGAGGACGGGGGTTGGGACAATGAGCAGTTCTTC.

The chain carries TRBV15 and TRBJ2-3; no reliable D call. The CDR3 length is 16 residues. Germline lookup yields CDR1 LNHNV and CDR2 YYDKDF (reference sequence). V was pared by 0 bases and J by 5 bases, with 15 bases between. The CDR3 spells CATSRDLGGDGDTQYF. The CDR3 nucleotides are TGTGCCACCAGCAGAGATCTGGGCGGTGACGGAGATACGCAGTATTTT.

This clonotype came up many times. The chain links TRBV7-2 to TRBJ2-7; 7 nucleotides align to TRBD1. This CDR3 is 15 amino acids long. CDR1 and CDR2 from the germline V gene are SGHTA and FQGNSA. The trim removed 4 bases at V and 5 bases at J, leaving 11 bases unmatched. CDR3 sequence reads: CASSSQGGQRNEQYF. For the CDR3, the DNA is TGTGCCAGCAGCTCACAAGGGGGACAGAGAAACGAGCAGTACTTC.

The chain employs TRBV20-1 and TRBJ2-1, with a tentative D call TRBD2 (5 bases). The V gene lost 2 bases and the J gene lost 2 bases, with 19 bases spanning the gap. This CDR3 comprises 17 residues. CDR1 DFQATT and CDR2 SNEGSKA come from the germline V gene (reference sequence). CDR3 bases: TGCAGTGCTAGAAAGGCTAGCTGGGAGTTGCCCTACAATGAGCAGTTCTTC. Translated: CSARKASWELPYNEQFF.

At least ten counts were recorded for this clonotype. An end of the junction does not agree with germline; a read error may underlie this. This sequence joins TRBV7-2 and TRBJ2-7; D unresolved. The CDR3 has 13 residues. The germline CDR1 and CDR2 sequences are SGHTA and FQGNSA. CDR3 DNA sequence: TGCGCCAGCAGCTTGGCCTACAGCTACGAGCAGTACTTC. Its translation is CASSLAYSYEQYF.

This clonotype was seen more than once but under ten times. The rearrangement joins TRBV7-8 to TRBJ2-7; D may be TRBD1 (6 bases). The germline CDR1 and CDR2 sequences are SGHVS and FQNEAQ. The CDR3 sequence is 15 residues long. The germline V and J ends were trimmed by 5 bases and 1 base, with 15 bases remaining between them. This CDR3 is CASSPRQGWSYEQYF. The DNA for the CDR3 is TGTGCCAGCAGCCCCCGTCAGGGGTGGTCCTACGAGCAGTACTTC.

This clonotype was counted only a few times. The chain has TRBV7-2 and TRBJ2-7, with a possible D match to TRBD2 (6 bases). The CDR3 runs 15 residues. V was clipped by 5 bases and J by 6 bases, with 20 bases between them. Germline-derived CDR1 and CDR2 are SGHTA and FQGNSA. The CDR3 DNA reads TGTGCCAGCAGCCAATACGGGGAGGCTATAGGCGAGCAGTACTTC. Amino acid sequence: CASSQYGEAIGEQYF.

This clonotype has only one observation. The V and J genes are TRBV13 and TRBJ2-7; 8 bases fit TRBD1. CDR1 and CDR2 (germline): PRHDT, FYEKMQ (reference sequence). The CDR3 is 14 amino acids. The V and J ends lost 0 bases and 6 bases, in that order; junction bases with no gene match: 4. In DNA, the CDR3 is TGTGCCAGCAGCTTAGGGGCAGGGGGCCCCGAGCAGTACTTC. It is translated as CASSLGAGGPEQYF.

The chain carries TRBV25-1 and TRBJ1-2; D might be TRBD1 (5 bases). V lost 3 bases to trimming and J lost 7 bases, with 18 bases between them. The germline V gene has CDR1 MGHDK and CDR2 SYGVNS. This CDR3 is 15 amino acids long. This chain's CDR3 is CASSDPESGYPGYTF. The CDR3, as DNA: TGTGCCAGCAGTGATCCAGAGTCAGGGTATCCTGGCTACACCTTC.

The CDR3 here is CSQRLAGGNEQFF. For the CDR3, the DNA is TGCAGTCAGCGACTAGCGGGAGGTAATGAGCAGTTCTTC. The chain is built from TRBV20-1 and TRBJ2-5; 13 nucleotides align to TRBD2. The J call is in doubt because the DNA end fits TRBJ2-1 better. The CDR3 covers 13 residues. CDR1 and CDR2 from the germline V gene are DFQATT and SNEGSKA (reference sequence).

This rearrangement joins TRBV6-6 to TRBJ1-1, with D tentatively TRBD1 (6 bases). Germline CDR1 MNHNY, CDR2 SVGAGI (reference sequence). There are 12 residues in the CDR3. V lost 6 bases to trimming and J lost 4 bases, with 9 bases between them. The CDR3 is CASRVTGTEAFF. CDR3 bases: TGTGCCAGCAGGGTGACAGGCACTGAAGCTTTCTTT.

This chain joins TRBV18 and TRBJ2-5; D may be TRBD1 (5 bases). The CDR3 totals 14 residues. Germline V CDR1 and CDR2: KGHSH, LQKENI. V shed 0 bases and J shed 5 bases, with 10 bases lying between them. CDR3 loop: CASSPPTERETQYF. In DNA form, the CDR3 reads TGTGCCAGCTCACCACCGACAGAGAGGGAGACCCAGTACTTC.